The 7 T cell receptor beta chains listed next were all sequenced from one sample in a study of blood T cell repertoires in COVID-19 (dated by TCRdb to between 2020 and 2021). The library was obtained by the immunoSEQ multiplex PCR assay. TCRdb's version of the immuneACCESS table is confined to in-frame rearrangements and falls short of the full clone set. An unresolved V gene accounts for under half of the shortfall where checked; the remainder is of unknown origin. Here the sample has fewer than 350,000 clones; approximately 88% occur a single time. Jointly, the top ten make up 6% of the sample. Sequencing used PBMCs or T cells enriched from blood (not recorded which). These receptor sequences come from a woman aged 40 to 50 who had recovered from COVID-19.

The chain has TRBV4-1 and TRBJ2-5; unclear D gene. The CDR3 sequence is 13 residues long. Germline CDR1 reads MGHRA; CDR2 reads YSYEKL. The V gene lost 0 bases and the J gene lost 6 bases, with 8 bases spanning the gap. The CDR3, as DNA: TGCGCCAGCAGCCAAGACGTAACACAGACCCAGTACTTC. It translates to CASSQDVTQTQYF.

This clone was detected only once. In DNA form, the CDR3 reads TGTGCCAGCAGGGGACAGGGTGTCTCTAATGAAAAACTGTTTTTT. Protein: CASRGQGVSNEKLFF. The V gene is TRBV2, the J gene TRBJ1-4; TRBD1 matches 9 bases. The CDR3 is made up of 15 amino acids. Germline-derived CDR1 and CDR2 are SNHLY and FYNNEI. J gave up 3 bases and V 6 bases, and 5 bases lay outside the gene matches. Full variable domain (remainder filled in from reference TRBV2 and TRBJ1-4): EPEVTQTPSHQVTQMGQEVILRCVPISNHLYFYWYRQILGQKVEFLVSFYNNEISEKSEIFDDQFSVERPDGSNFTLKIRSTKLEDSAMYFCASRGQGVSNEKLFFGSGTQLSVL.

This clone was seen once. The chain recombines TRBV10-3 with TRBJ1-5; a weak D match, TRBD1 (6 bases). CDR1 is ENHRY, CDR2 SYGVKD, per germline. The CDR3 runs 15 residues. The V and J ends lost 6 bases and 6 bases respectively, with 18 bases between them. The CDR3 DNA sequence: TGTGCCATCAGCCCAACAGGGTCCGGCGGTCAGCCCCAGCATTTT. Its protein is CAISPTGSGGQPQHF.

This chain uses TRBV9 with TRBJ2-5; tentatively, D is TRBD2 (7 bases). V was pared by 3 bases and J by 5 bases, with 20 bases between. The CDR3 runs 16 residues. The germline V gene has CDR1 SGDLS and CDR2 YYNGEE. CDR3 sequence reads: CASSAGVGGAVETQYF. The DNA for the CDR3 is TGTGCCAGCAGCGCCGGGGTTGGGGGGGCCGTGGAGACCCAGTACTTC.

In nucleotides, the CDR3 is TGTGCCAGCAGCTTTACTGGGACAGGGGTAAACTATGGCTACACCTTC. It encodes CASSFTGTGVNYGYTF. The chain is built from TRBV7-2 and TRBJ1-2; 10 nucleotides line up with TRBD1. V lost 3 bases and J lost 2; bases outside the gene matches: 6. The CDR3 totals 16 residues. Germline V CDR1 and CDR2: SGHTA, FQGNSA.

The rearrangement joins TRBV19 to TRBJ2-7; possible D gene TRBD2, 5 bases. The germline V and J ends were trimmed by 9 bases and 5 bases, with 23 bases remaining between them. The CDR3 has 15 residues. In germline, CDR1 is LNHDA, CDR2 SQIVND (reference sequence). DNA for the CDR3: TGTGCCAGCAGTTCTCTGGGCGCACCCGGGGACGAGCAGTACTTC. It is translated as CASSSLGAPGDEQYF.

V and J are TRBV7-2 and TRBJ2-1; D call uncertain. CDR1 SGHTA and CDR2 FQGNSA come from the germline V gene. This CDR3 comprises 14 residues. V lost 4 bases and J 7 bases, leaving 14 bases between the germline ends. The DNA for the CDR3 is TGTGCCAGCAGCTCCTTTCTCGGAGCTAATGAGCAGTTCTTC. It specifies CASSSFLGANEQFF.